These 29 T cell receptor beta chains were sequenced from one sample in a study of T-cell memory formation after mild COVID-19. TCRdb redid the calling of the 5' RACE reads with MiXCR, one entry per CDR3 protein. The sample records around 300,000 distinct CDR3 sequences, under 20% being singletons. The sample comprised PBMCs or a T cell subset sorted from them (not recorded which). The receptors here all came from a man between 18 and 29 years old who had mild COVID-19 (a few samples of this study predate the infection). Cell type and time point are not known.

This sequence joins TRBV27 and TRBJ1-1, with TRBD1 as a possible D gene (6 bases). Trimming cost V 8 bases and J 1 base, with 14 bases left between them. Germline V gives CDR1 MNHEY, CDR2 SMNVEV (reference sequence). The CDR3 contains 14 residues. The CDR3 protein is CASAPRGSNTEAFF. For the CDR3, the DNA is TGTGCCAGCGCCCCTAGGGGGTCGAACACTGAAGCTTTCTTT.

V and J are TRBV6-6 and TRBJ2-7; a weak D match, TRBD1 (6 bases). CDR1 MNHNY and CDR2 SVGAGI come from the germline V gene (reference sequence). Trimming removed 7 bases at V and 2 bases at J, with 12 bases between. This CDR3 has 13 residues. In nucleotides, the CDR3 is TGTGCCAGCAACAGGGTCCTCACCTACGAGCAGTACTTC. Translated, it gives CASNRVLTYEQYF.

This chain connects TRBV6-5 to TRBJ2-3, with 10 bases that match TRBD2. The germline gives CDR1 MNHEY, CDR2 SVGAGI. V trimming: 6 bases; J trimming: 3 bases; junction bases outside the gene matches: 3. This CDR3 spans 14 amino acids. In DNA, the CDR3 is TGTGCCAGCAGGATGACTAGCGGGACAGATACGCAGTATTTT. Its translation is CASRMTSGTDTQYF.

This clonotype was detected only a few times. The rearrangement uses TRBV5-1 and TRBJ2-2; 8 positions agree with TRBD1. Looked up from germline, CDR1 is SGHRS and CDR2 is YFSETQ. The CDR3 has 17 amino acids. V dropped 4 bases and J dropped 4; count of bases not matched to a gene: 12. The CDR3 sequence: CASSIGAGGPFTGELFF. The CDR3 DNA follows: TGCGCCAGCAGCATCGGTGCAGGGGGCCCTTTCACCGGGGAGCTGTTTTTT.

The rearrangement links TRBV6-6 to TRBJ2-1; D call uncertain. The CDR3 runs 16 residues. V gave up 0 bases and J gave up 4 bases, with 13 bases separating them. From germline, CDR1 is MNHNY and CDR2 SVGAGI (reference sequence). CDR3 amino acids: CASSYSGSEAYNEQFF. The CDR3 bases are TGTGCCAGCAGTTACTCCGGGTCCGAAGCGTACAATGAGCAGTTCTTC.

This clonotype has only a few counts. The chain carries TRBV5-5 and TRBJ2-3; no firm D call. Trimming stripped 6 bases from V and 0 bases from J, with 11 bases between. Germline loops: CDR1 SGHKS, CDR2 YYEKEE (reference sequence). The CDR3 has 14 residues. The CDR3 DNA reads TGTGCCAGCACCGAGCAGTCTAGCACAGATACGCAGTATTTT. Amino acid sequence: CASTEQSSTDTQYF.

This CDR3 is CSARIVGQGLGEQYF. The CDR3 coding sequence is TGCAGTGCTAGAATCGTGGGACAGGGCTTAGGGGAGCAGTACTTC. The V and J genes are TRBV20-1 and TRBJ2-7; 9 bases are a match to TRBD1. CDR3 length: 15 amino acids. Germline trimming cut 2 bases from V and 7 bases from J; bases unmatched to any gene: 12. Germline values: CDR1 DFQATT, CDR2 SNEGSKA (reference sequence).

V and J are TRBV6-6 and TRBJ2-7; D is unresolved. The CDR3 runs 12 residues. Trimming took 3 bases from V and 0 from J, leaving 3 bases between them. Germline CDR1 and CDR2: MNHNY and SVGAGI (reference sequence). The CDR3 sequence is CASSYVSYEQYF. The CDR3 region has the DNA TGTGCCAGCAGTTATGTCTCCTACGAGCAGTACTTC.

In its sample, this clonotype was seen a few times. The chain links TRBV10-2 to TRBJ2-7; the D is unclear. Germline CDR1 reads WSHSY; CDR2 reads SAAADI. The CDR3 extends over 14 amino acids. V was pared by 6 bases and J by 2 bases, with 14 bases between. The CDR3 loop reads CASSPSSQTYEQYF. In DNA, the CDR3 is TGCGCCAGCAGCCCCTCAAGCCAGACCTACGAGCAGTACTTC.

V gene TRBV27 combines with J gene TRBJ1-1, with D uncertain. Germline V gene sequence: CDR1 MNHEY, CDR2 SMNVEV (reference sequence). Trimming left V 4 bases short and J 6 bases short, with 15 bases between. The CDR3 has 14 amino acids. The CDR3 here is CASSWSGGIPEAFF. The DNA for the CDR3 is TGTGCCAGCAGTTGGTCAGGAGGAATTCCTGAAGCTTTCTTT.

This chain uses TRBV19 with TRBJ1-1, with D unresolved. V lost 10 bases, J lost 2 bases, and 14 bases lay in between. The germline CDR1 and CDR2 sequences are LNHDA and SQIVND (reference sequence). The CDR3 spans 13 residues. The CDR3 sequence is CATSGQYNTEAFF. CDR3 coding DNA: TGTGCCACGTCTGGTCAGTATAACACTGAAGCTTTCTTT.

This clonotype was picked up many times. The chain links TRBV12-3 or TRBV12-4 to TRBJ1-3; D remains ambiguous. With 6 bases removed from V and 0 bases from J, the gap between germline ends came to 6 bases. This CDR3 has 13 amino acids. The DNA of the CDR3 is TGTGCCAGCAGGTGGCTCTCTGGAAACACCATATATTTT. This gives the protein CASRWLSGNTIYF.

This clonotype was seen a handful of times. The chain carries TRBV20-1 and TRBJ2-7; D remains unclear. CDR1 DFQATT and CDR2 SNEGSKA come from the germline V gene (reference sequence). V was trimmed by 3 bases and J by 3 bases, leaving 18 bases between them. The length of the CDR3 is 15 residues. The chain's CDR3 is CSASPYIETHYEQYV. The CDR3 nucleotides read TGCAGTGCTAGCCCGTACATAGAAACCCACTACGAGCAGTACGTC.

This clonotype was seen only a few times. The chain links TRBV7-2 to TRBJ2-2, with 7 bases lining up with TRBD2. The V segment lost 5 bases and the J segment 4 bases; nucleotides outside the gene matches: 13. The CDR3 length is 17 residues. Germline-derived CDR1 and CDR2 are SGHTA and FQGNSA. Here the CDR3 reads CASSPRTRGSGTGELFF. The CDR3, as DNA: TGTGCCAGCAGCCCCAGGACTAGAGGTTCGGGCACCGGGGAGCTGTTTTTT.

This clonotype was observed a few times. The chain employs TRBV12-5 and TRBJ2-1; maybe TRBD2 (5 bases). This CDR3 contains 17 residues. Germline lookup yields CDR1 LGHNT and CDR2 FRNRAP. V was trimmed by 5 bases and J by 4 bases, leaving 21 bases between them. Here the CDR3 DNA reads TGTGCTAGTGGTACGCTCCCGAGAGGGAAGGTTTACAATGAGCAGTTCTTC. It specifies CASGTLPRGKVYNEQFF. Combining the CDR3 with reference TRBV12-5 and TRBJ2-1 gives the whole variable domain DARVTQTPRHKVTEMGQEVTMRCQPILGHNTVFWYRQTMMQGLELLAYFRNRAPLDDSGMPKDRFSAEMPDATLATLKIQPSEPRDSAVYFCASGTLPRGKVYNEQFFGPGTRLTVL.

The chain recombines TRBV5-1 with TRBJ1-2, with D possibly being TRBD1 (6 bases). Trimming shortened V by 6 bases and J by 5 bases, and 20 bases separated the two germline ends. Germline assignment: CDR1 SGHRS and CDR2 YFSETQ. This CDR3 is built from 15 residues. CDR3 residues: CASTLEGGSTYGYTF. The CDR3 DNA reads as TGCGCCAGCACCCTGGAGGGGGGCTCTACGTATGGCTACACCTTC.

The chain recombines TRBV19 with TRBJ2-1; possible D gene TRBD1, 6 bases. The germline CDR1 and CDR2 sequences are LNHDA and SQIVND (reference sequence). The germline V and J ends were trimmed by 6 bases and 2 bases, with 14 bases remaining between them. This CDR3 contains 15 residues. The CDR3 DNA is TGTGCCAGTAGGAACCGGGACACAACCTACAATGAGCAGTTCTTC. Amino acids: CASRNRDTTYNEQFF.

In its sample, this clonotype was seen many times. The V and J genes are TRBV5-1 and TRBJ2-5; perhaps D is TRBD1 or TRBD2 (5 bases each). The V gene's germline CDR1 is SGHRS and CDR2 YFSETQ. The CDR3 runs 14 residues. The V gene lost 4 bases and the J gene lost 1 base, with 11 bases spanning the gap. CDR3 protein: CASSGGTSQETQYF. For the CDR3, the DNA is TGCGCCAGCAGCGGGGGTACGAGCCAAGAGACCCAGTACTTC.

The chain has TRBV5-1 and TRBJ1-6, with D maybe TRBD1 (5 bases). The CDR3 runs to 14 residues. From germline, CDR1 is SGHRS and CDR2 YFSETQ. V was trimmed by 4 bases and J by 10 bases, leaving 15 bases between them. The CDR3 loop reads CASSPQGSGSPLHF. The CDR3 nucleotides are TGCGCCAGCAGCCCGCAGGGATCCGGCTCACCCCTCCACTTT. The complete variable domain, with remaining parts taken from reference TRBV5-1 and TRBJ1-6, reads KAGVTQTPRYLIKTRGQQVTLSCSPISGHRSVSWYQQTPGQGLQFLFEYFSETQRNKGNFPGRFSGRQFSNSRSEMNVSTLELGDSALYLCASSPQGSGSPLHFGNGTRLTVT.

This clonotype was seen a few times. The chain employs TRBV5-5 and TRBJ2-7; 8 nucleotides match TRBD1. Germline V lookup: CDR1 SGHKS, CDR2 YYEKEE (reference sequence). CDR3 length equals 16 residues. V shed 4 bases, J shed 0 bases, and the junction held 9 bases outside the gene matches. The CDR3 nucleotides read TGTGCCAGCAGCCTCAGGGGCAGGGGGCTCTCCTACGAGCAGTACTTC. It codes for CASSLRGRGLSYEQYF. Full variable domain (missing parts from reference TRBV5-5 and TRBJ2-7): DAGVTQSPTHLIKTRGQQVTLRCSPISGHKSVSWYQQVLGQGPQFIFQYYEKEERGRGNFPDRFSARQFPNYSSELNVNALLLGDSALYLCASSLRGRGLSYEQYFGPGTRLTVT.

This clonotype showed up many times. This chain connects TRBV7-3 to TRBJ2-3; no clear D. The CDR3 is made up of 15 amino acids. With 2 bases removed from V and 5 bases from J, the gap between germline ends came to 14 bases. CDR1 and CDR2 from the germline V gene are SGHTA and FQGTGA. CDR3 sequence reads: CASSLGTTAEDTQYF. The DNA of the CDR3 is TGTGCCAGCAGCTTAGGAACAACTGCAGAAGATACGCAGTATTTT.

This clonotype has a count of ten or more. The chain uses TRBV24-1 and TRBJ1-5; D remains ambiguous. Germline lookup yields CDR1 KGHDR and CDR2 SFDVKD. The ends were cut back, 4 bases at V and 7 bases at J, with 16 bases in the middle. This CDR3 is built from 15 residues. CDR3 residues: CATSERWEGEQPQHF. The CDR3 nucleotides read TGTGCCACCAGTGAAAGGTGGGAGGGAGAGCAGCCCCAGCATTTT.

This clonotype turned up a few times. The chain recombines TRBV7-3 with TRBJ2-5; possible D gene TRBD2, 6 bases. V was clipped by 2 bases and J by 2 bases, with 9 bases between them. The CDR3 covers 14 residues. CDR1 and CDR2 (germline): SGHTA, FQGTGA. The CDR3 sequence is CASSLGTFQETQYF. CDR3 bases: TGTGCCAGCAGCTTAGGGACTTTTCAAGAGACCCAGTACTTC.

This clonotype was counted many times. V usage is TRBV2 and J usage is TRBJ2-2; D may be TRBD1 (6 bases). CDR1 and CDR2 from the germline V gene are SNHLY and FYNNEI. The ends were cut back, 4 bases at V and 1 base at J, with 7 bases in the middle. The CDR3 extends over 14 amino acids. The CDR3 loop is CASSGQVNTGELFF. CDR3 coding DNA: TGTGCCAGCAGTGGACAGGTGAACACCGGGGAGCTGTTTTTT.

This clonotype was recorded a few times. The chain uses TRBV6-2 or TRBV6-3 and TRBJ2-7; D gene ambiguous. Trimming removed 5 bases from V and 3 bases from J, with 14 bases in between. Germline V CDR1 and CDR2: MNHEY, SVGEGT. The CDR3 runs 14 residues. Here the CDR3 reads CASSPHSDFYEQYF. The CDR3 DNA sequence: TGTGCCAGCAGTCCCCACTCAGACTTCTACGAGCAGTACTTC.

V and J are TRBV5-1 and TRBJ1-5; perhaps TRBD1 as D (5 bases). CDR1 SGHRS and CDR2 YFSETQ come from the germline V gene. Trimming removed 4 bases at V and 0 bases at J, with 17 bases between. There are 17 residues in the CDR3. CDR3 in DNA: TGCGCCAGCAGCCCCATCGGGGGGAGGGATAGCAATCAGCCCCAGCATTTT. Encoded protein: CASSPIGGRDSNQPQHF.

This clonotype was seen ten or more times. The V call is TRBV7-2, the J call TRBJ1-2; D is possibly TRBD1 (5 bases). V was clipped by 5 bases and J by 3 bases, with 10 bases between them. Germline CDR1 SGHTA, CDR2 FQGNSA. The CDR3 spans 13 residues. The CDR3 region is CASSRDRYYGYTF. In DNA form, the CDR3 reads TGTGCCAGCAGCCGGGACCGTTACTATGGCTACACCTTC.

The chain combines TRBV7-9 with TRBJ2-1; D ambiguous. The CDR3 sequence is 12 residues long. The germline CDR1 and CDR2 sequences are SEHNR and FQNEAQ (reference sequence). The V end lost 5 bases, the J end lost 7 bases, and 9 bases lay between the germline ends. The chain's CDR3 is CASSPRWNEQFF. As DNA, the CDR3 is TGTGCCAGCAGCCCGCGGTGGAATGAGCAGTTCTTC.

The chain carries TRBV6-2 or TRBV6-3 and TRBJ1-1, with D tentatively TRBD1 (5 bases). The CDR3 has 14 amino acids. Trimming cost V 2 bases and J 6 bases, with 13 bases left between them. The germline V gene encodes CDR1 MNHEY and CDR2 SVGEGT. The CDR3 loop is CASSYLPGSAEAFF. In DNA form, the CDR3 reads TGTGCCAGCAGTTACCTTCCAGGGAGCGCTGAAGCTTTCTTT.